The 14 T cell receptor beta chains presented below share a single source sample, sequenced in a study of blood T cell repertoires in COVID-19. The method was immunoSEQ multiplex PCR; TCRdb's version includes in-frame clones alone and lacks a portion of them. The sample includes 50,000 to 65,000 clones, around four fifths of them seen just once. The sequenced sample consisted of peripheral blood. The receptor set was obtained from a woman in her forties or fifties with active or convalescent COVID-19.

The chain couples TRBV7-9 to TRBJ1-3; possible D gene TRBD1, 5 bases. This CDR3 comprises 15 residues. CDR1 is SEHNR, CDR2 FQNEAQ, per germline (reference sequence). V was trimmed by 3 bases and J by 0 bases, leaving 9 bases between them. CDR3 in amino acids: CASSFAGGSGNTIYF. The CDR3 bases are TGTGCCAGCAGCTTTGCCGGGGGCTCTGGAAACACCATATATTTT.

This clone occurred once. The rearrangement uses TRBV21-1 and TRBJ2-2; TRBD1, the table's D call, was not compared with the DNA. TRBV21-1 is designated a pseudogene. The CDR3 totals 14 residues. CDR3 DNA sequence: TGTGCCAGCAGCAAACTGGCAGGGGGAGGGGAGCTGTTTTTT. Amino acid sequence: CASSKLAGGGELFF.

The rearrangement links TRBV24-1 to TRBJ2-1; no firm D call. The CDR3 consists of 14 residues. CDR1 KGHDR and CDR2 SFDVKD come from the germline V gene. The V gene lost 9 bases and the J gene lost 3 bases, with 14 bases spanning the gap. CDR3 residues: CATHTQVCYNEQFF. The CDR3 DNA is TGTGCCACCCACACCCAGGTATGCTACAATGAGCAGTTCTTC.

The V gene is TRBV9, the J gene TRBJ2-1; 9 bases fit TRBD2. Germline CDR1 is SGDLS and CDR2 is YYNGEE. The CDR3 is 13 amino acids. V lost 4 bases, J lost 7 bases, and 3 bases stayed unmatched. This chain's CDR3 is CASSLAGLNEQFF. In DNA form, the CDR3 reads TGTGCCAGCAGCCTAGCGGGACTGAATGAGCAGTTCTTC.

This chain uses TRBV19 with TRBJ1-1, with D possibly TRBD1 on 5 matching bases. Germline V gene data show CDR1 as LNHDA and CDR2 as SQIVND (reference sequence). Trimming removed 4 bases at V and 4 bases at J, with 16 bases between. The CDR3 is 15 residues long. The CDR3 nucleotides read TGTGCCAGTAGTAGGGGTTCGGGGGTTTCCACTGAAGCTTTCTTT. It codes for CASSRGSGVSTEAFF.

This chain connects TRBV3-1 (or the pseudogene TRBV3-2) to TRBJ1-2, with D maybe TRBD1 (5 bases). Deletions cut 4 bases from V and 2 bases from J, with 14 bases between. Germline lookup yields CDR1 LGHDT and CDR2 YNNKEL (reference sequence). The CDR3 runs to 15 residues. Here the CDR3 reads CASSLQGGGNYGYTF. CDR3 coding DNA: TGTGCCAGCAGCCTCCAGGGTGGGGGGAACTATGGCTACACCTTC.

The gene calls are TRBV24-1 and TRBJ2-1, with 8 positions matching TRBD2. CDR3 length: 16 residues. Looked up from germline, CDR1 is KGHDR and CDR2 is SFDVKD. The V segment lost 0 bases and the J segment 5 bases; nucleotides outside the gene matches: 5. This CDR3 reads CATSDLWAGGHNEQFF. CDR3 DNA sequence: TGTGCCACCAGTGATTTGTGGGCGGGAGGTCACAATGAGCAGTTCTTC.

CDR3 nucleotides: TGCAGTGCTAGACAGGGTGAAAAACTGTTTTTT. Amino acids: CSARQGEKLFF. The chain combines TRBV20-1 with TRBJ1-4; D possibly corresponds to TRBD1 (5 bases). The CDR3 totals 11 residues. The ends were cut back, 2 bases at V and 7 bases at J, with 5 bases in the middle. Germline V gene lookup returns CDR1 DFQATT and CDR2 SNEGSKA (reference sequence).

The chain recombines TRBV9 with TRBJ2-7; D might be TRBD1 (6 bases). The CDR3 runs 14 residues. V dropped 4 bases and J dropped 2 bases, with 13 bases sitting between them. CDR1 is SGDLS and CDR2 is YYNGEE in the germline V gene. In DNA form, the CDR3 reads TGTGCCAGCAGCCAATCGGGACACCCCTACGAGCAGTACTTC. This gives the protein CASSQSGHPYEQYF.

V usage is TRBV5-1 and J usage is TRBJ2-5, with 8 positions matching TRBD1. CDR1 is SGHRS, CDR2 YFSETQ, per germline. V shed 2 bases, J shed 7 bases, and the junction held 4 bases outside the gene matches. This CDR3 is 13 amino acids long. The CDR3 loop reads CASSLQGEGTQYF. The CDR3 coding sequence is TGCGCCAGCAGCTTACAGGGGGAAGGGACCCAGTACTTC.

The rearrangement joins TRBV7-4 to TRBJ2-7, with D possibly matching TRBD1 (6 bases). The CDR3 extends over 13 amino acids. Trimming cost V 5 bases and J 4 bases, with 12 bases left between them. Looked up from germline, CDR1 is SGHVT and CDR2 is SQSDAQ. Written as DNA, the CDR3 is TGTGCCAGCAGCCGGACAGACTTTTACGAGCAGTACTTC. This gives the protein CASSRTDFYEQYF.

This clone showed up just a few times. This chain links TRBV20-1 with TRBJ1-2; D is undetermined. CDR1 is DFQATT and CDR2 is SNEGSKA in the germline V gene (reference sequence). The V end lost 3 bases, the J end lost 1 base, and 12 bases lay between the germline ends. The CDR3 runs to 14 residues. CDR3 residues: CSASLDGFNYGYTF. The CDR3 DNA reads TGCAGTGCTAGTCTAGACGGATTTAACTATGGCTACACCTTC.

The gene calls are TRBV5-6 and TRBJ2-3, with 7 bases fitting TRBD1. The CDR3 is 15 residues long. Per the germline V gene, CDR1 is SGHDT and CDR2 is YYEEEE. With V trimmed by 0 bases and J by 4 bases, 5 bases remained unmatched. CDR3 bases: TGTGCCAGCAGCTTGGGACAGGGTAACCCAGATACGCAGTATTTT. This gives the protein CASSLGQGNPDTQYF.

This clone rates as medium-sized. This chain links TRBV6-2 or TRBV6-3 with TRBJ2-1; 7 bases agree with TRBD2. Germline V gene sequence: CDR1 MNHEY, CDR2 SVGEGT. CDR3 length: 13 amino acids. J lost 7 bases, V lost 5 bases, and 5 bases had no gene match. This CDR3 is CASSPTSWNEQFF. Here the CDR3 DNA reads TGTGCCAGCAGTCCGACTAGCTGGAATGAGCAGTTCTTC.